These 26 T cell receptor beta chains came from one sample sequenced in a study of long-term antiretroviral therapy in people with HIV. This was the immunoSEQ v3.0 assay at survey level. Profiled with immunoSEQ multiplex PCR; TCRdb holds only in-frame clones, not every one. Among 36,000 or so clones, around 80% were seen once, and the ten largest hold about 6%. Sequencing used unsorted PBMCs, obtained 0.6 years after starting antiretroviral therapy. These receptor sequences come from a man younger than 30 with HIV.

J is TRBJ1-3 and V is TRBV7-2; D gene ambiguous. The V end was cut by 1 base, the J end by 0 bases, with 7 bases between. Germline V gives CDR1 SGHTA, CDR2 FQGNSA. There are 15 residues in the CDR3. The CDR3 bases are TGTGCCAGCAGCTTAGACGTTAGCTCTGGAAACACCATATATTTT. It is translated as CASSLDVSSGNTIYF.

The chain uses TRBV5-6 and TRBJ2-7, with a tentative D call TRBD2 (5 bases). Germline CDR1 and CDR2: SGHDT and YYEEEE. This CDR3 contains 16 residues. Trimming shortened V by 4 bases and J by 2 bases, and 19 bases separated the two germline ends. CDR3 coding DNA: TGTGCCAGCAGCCCGGAGGTGGGGATGGTCCCCTACGAGCAGTACTTC. Translation gives CASSPEVGMVPYEQYF.

This clone was counted between two and nine times. The rearrangement links TRBV4-2 to TRBJ2-7, with D unresolved. V was trimmed by 0 bases and J by 3 bases, leaving 9 bases between them. Germline V gene data show CDR1 as LGHNA and CDR2 as YNFKEQ. The CDR3 consists of 14 residues. CDR3: CASSQDSGGYEQYF. DNA of the CDR3: TGTGCCAGCAGCCAAGATAGTGGTGGCTACGAGCAGTACTTC.

This clone has only one observation. In nucleotides, the CDR3 is TGTGCCAGCTTCGACCACAGGAACAGGGTGGGCGGCGAGCAGTACTTC. Translating it yields CASFDHRNRVGGEQYF. The chain combines TRBV18 with TRBJ2-7, with D tentatively TRBD1 (6 bases). V shed 7 bases and J shed 6 bases, with 25 bases lying between them. This CDR3 is 16 amino acids long. Germline CDR1 KGHSH, CDR2 LQKENI.

The chain joins TRBV28 to TRBJ1-5; perhaps TRBD1 as D (6 bases). The V end lost 2 bases, the J end lost 4 bases, and 18 bases lay between the germline ends. Germline values: CDR1 MDHEN, CDR2 SYDVKM. The CDR3 is 17 amino acids. In DNA, the CDR3 is TGTGCCAGCAGTTTAACAGGGACCCGGGGGCTAAATCAGCCCCAGCATTTT. This translates into CASSLTGTRGLNQPQHF.

The CDR3 DNA sequence: TGTGCCAGCCGGCGGTCGGGGGGCACCGGGGAGCTGTTTTTT. Protein: CASRRSGGTGELFF. The gene calls are TRBV6-5 and TRBJ2-2; 7 bases align to TRBD2. The V gene's germline CDR1 is MNHEY and CDR2 SVGAGI. The CDR3 length is 14 residues. With V trimmed by 8 bases and J by 4 bases, 7 bases remained unmatched.

The chain is built from TRBV27 and TRBJ2-7; TRBD2 aligns across 7 bases. The CDR3 runs 13 residues. CDR1 and CDR2 (germline): MNHEY, SMNVEV (reference sequence). With 5 bases clipped from V and 1 base from J, the junction kept 2 bases outside the gene matches. CDR3 residues: CASSLAVSYEQYF. The DNA of the CDR3 is TGTGCCAGCAGTCTAGCGGTATCCTACGAGCAGTACTTC.

The V call is TRBV29-1, the J call TRBJ2-3, with D perhaps TRBD2 (6 bases). This CDR3 contains 15 residues. Between the trimmed V and J ends, which lost 6 bases and 2 bases, there was a span of 18 bases. Germline values: CDR1 SQVTM, CDR2 ANQGSEA. The CDR3 protein is CSVPPTSTSTDTQYF. CDR3 coding DNA: TGCAGCGTCCCGCCAACTAGCACCTCCACAGATACGCAGTATTTT.

The rearrangement joins TRBV28 to TRBJ2-7, with unresolved D. V shed 1 base and J shed 4 bases, with 17 bases lying between them. This CDR3 is 16 amino acids long. Germline CDR1 is MDHEN and CDR2 is SYDVKM. The CDR3 is CASSLFFGSLNYEQYF. The DNA of the CDR3 is TGTGCCAGCAGTTTATTCTTTGGTTCCCTGAATTACGAGCAGTACTTC.

Only a few counts were recorded for this clone. The genes are TRBV6-6 and TRBJ2-7, with D unclear. The CDR3 is 11 residues long. Germline CDR1 reads MNHNY; CDR2 reads SVGAGI (reference sequence). The V end was cut by 0 bases, the J end by 6 bases, with 3 bases between. CDR3 residues: CASSYSVEQYF. The CDR3 bases are TGTGCCAGCAGTTACTCTGTCGAGCAGTACTTC.

This chain links TRBV9 with TRBJ1-3; D is ambiguous. V was shortened by 0 bases and J by 4 bases, with 14 bases between the two germline ends. CDR3 length equals 16 residues. Germline V gene lookup returns CDR1 SGDLS and CDR2 YYNGEE. CDR3 region: CASSVATWGSGNTIYF. CDR3 bases: TGTGCCAGCAGCGTAGCTACGTGGGGTTCCGGAAACACCATATATTTT. The variable domain in full, completed from reference TRBV9 and TRBJ1-3, reads DSGVTQTPKHLITATGQRVTLRCSPRSGDLSVYWYQQSLDQGLQFLIQYYNGEERAKGNILERFSAQQFPDLHSELNLSSLELGDSALYFCASSVATWGSGNTIYFGEGSWLTVV.

The chain has TRBV29-1 and TRBJ2-7; D not resolved. V was shortened by 2 bases and J by 7 bases, with 15 bases between the two germline ends. The CDR3 runs 13 residues. The V gene's germline CDR1 is SQVTM and CDR2 ANQGSEA. The chain's CDR3 is CSVEYGLLREQYF. The CDR3 nucleotides read TGCAGCGTTGAATATGGGCTTCTACGGGAGCAGTACTTC.

The chain links TRBV5-1 to TRBJ2-7; 16 positions match TRBD2. CDR1 is SGHRS and CDR2 is YFSETQ in the germline V gene. The CDR3 covers 16 residues. J was trimmed by 4 bases and V by 4 bases; bases with no gene match: 5. DNA for the CDR3: TGCGCCAGCAGCACGGGACTAGCGGGAGGGCAGTACGAGCAGTACTTC. Amino acid sequence: CASSTGLAGGQYEQYF.

The chain employs TRBV6-5 and TRBJ2-2; TRBD2 is a possible D gene (5 bases). CDR1 MNHEY and CDR2 SVGAGI come from the germline V gene. V lost 2 bases and J 8 bases, leaving 12 bases between the germline ends. The CDR3 runs to 14 residues. The CDR3 reads CASSYRTPLGELFF. As DNA, the CDR3 is TGTGCCAGCAGTTACAGGACTCCCCTAGGGGAGCTGTTTTTT.

The chain is built from TRBV7-9 and TRBJ1-1; 8 bases map to TRBD1. In germline, CDR1 is SEHNR, CDR2 FQNEAQ (reference sequence). The V gene end was trimmed by 5 bases and the J gene end by 4 bases; junction bases not matched to a gene: 9. This CDR3 contains 15 residues. DNA of the CDR3: TGTGCCAGCAGCCCAGGGGGCGCGGGCTCCACTGAAGCTTTCTTT. Protein product: CASSPGGAGSTEAFF.

This sequence joins TRBV28 and TRBJ2-3; D is undetermined. Deletions cut 5 bases from V and 2 bases from J, with 23 bases between. This CDR3 contains 18 residues. Germline-derived CDR1 and CDR2 are MDHEN and SYDVKM. The CDR3 region is CASSPLRMSHGPTDTQYF. The CDR3 nucleotides are TGTGCCAGCAGTCCTCTTCGAATGTCCCATGGCCCCACAGATACGCAGTATTTT.

This clone appeared a single time. This chain uses TRBV27 with TRBJ2-4; D is ambiguous. The V and J ends lost 6 bases and 0 bases respectively, with 15 bases between them. CDR3 length: 16 residues. From germline, CDR1 is MNHEY and CDR2 SMNVEV (reference sequence). The CDR3 sequence: CASRPGQTLAKNIQYF. In DNA form, the CDR3 reads TGTGCCAGCAGACCGGGCCAGACTCTAGCCAAAAACATTCAGTACTTC.

Notes on this clone: At the DNA level, this CDR3 is encoded by other sequences in the same sample as well. The V gene is TRBV7-9, the J gene TRBJ2-3, with no clear D. CDR1 is SEHNR, CDR2 FQNEAQ, per germline (reference sequence). Trimming removed 5 bases from V and 3 bases from J, with 9 bases in between. The CDR3 runs 13 residues. The CDR3 loop is CASSPGSTDTQYF. CDR3 nucleotides: TGTGCCAGCAGCCCGGGCTCAACAGATACGCAGTATTTT.

The chain has TRBV21-1 and TRBJ2-7; the table's D call, TRBD2, was not checked against the DNA. TRBV21-1 is flagged as a pseudogene. This CDR3 spans 21 amino acids. CDR3 DNA sequence: TGTGCCAGCAGCAAAGATCTCGGGACTAGCGGGAGGGATCACCATGGCCACGAGCAGTACTTC. Residues: CASSKDLGTSGRDHHGHEQYF.

This chain uses TRBV6-6 with TRBJ1-1; D remains unclear. V shed 0 bases and J shed 0 bases, with 8 bases lying between them. CDR1 and CDR2 (germline): MNHNY, SVGAGI (reference sequence). This CDR3 region has 15 residues. The CDR3 loop is CASSYSGQMNTEAFF. CDR3 coding DNA: TGTGCCAGCAGTTACTCCGGGCAGATGAACACTGAAGCTTTCTTT.

V usage is TRBV19 and J usage is TRBJ2-7, with D perhaps matching TRBD1 (6 bases). Germline V gene sequence: CDR1 LNHDA, CDR2 SQIVND (reference sequence). The ends were cut back, 3 bases at V and 7 bases at J, with 19 bases in the middle. This CDR3 contains 15 residues. CDR3 in DNA: TGTGCCAGTAGTATGCAGGACAGCGTCATTTGGGAGCAGTACTTC. It translates to CASSMQDSVIWEQYF. The full variable domain, in which reference TRBV19 and TRBJ2-7 provide the parts outside the CDR3, is DGGITQSPKYLFRKEGQNVTLSCEQNLNHDAMYWYRQDPGQGLRLIYYSQIVNDFQKGDIAEGYSVSREKKESFPLTVTSAQKNPTAFYLCASSMQDSVIWEQYFGPGTRLTVT.

V is TRBV7-2 and J is TRBJ2-2, with a weak D call TRBD2 (5 bases). The germline CDR1 and CDR2 sequences are SGHTA and FQGNSA. V was clipped by 5 bases and J by 7 bases, with 14 bases between them. This CDR3 contains 14 residues. The CDR3 sequence is CASSTGTLVGELFF. Written as DNA, the CDR3 is TGTGCCAGCAGCACGGGAACCCTCGTCGGGGAGCTGTTTTTT.

The chain combines TRBV6-6 with TRBJ2-3; D gene ambiguous. Germline V gives CDR1 MNHNY, CDR2 SVGAGI (reference sequence). The CDR3 covers 14 residues. Between the trimmed V and J ends, which lost 2 bases and 4 bases, there was a span of 10 bases. CDR3 protein: CASSYGVAADTQYF. The CDR3 DNA follows: TGTGCCAGCAGTTACGGGGTAGCTGCAGATACGCAGTATTTT.

The V gene is TRBV5-5, the J gene TRBJ2-2, with TRBD1 identical over 9 bases. V was pared by 5 bases and J by 4 bases, with 6 bases of the junction left unmatched. This CDR3 spans 15 amino acids. Germline-derived CDR1 and CDR2 are SGHKS and YYEKEE (reference sequence). CDR3 protein: CASSPGQGITGELFF. CDR3 DNA: TGTGCCAGCAGTCCGGGACAGGGAATCACCGGGGAGCTGTTTTTT.

The CDR3 sequence is CAKLGGPSTNEKLFF. In nucleotides, the CDR3 is TGTGCCAAACTAGGGGGCCCTTCAACTAATGAAAAACTGTTTTTT. The chain links TRBV9 to TRBJ1-4; 7 nucleotides align to TRBD1. Germline-derived CDR1 and CDR2 are SGDLS and YYNGEE. The CDR3 consists of 15 residues. Trimming removed 9 bases from V and 0 bases from J; junction bases left unmatched: 8.

This chain links TRBV4-1 with TRBJ2-5, with TRBD1 identical over 7 bases. Germline V gives CDR1 MGHRA, CDR2 YSYEKL. CDR3 length equals 16 residues. The V segment lost 4 bases and the J segment 3 bases; nucleotides outside the gene matches: 11. CDR3 in DNA: TGCGCCAGCAGCCCCGACCCGGGACAGAGAAAAGAGACCCAGTACTTC. Protein sequence: CASSPDPGQRKETQYF.